These 19 T cell receptor beta chains originate from one sample sequenced in a study of shared clonotypes between healthy human individuals. The repertoire was sequenced with immunoSEQ multiplex PCR; TCRdb's copy has only in-frame clones and lacks some. The table shows 2,500,000 or so clones, with about nine tenths occurring only once. The sequenced material came from naive CD4+ T cells from PBMCs. Stated subset: CD45RA+ positively selected. The receptors originated from a man between 18 and 35 years old in good health. Some clones in this sample may be carry-over from other donors' samples.

The chain employs TRBV11-2 and TRBJ2-3; TRBD2 is a possible D gene (5 bases). The germline CDR1 and CDR2 sequences are SGHAT and FQNNGV. CDR3 length: 15 residues. Trimming left V 3 bases short and J 0 bases short, with 10 bases between. The CDR3 sequence: CASSFRDFSTDTQYF. DNA for the CDR3: TGTGCCAGCAGCTTCCGGGATTTTAGCACAGATACGCAGTATTTT.

The chain has TRBV2 and TRBJ2-1, with D unresolved. Trimming removed 4 bases from V and 7 bases from J, with 8 bases in between. Germline V gives CDR1 SNHLY, CDR2 FYNNEI. The CDR3 contains 12 residues. The CDR3 is CASSGMGNEQFF. CDR3 DNA sequence: TGTGCCAGCAGTGGGATGGGAAATGAGCAGTTCTTC.

The genes are TRBV10-3 and TRBJ1-2, with unresolved D. Trimming shortened V by 10 bases and J by 1 base, and 13 bases separated the two germline ends. CDR3 size: 13 residues. Germline-derived CDR1 and CDR2 are ENHRY and SYGVKD. CDR3 region: CATSSHLNYGYTF. CDR3 DNA: TGTGCCACCTCGAGCCACCTTAACTATGGCTACACCTTC.

This chain joins TRBV19 and TRBJ2-1; 7 positions agree with TRBD2. Germline values: CDR1 LNHDA, CDR2 SQIVND (reference sequence). Unmatched junction bases numbered 3, after V lost 3 bases and J lost 7 bases. This CDR3 is 13 amino acids long. This CDR3 reads CASSMGGGNEQFF. The CDR3 nucleotides are TGTGCCAGTAGTATGGGGGGAGGGAATGAGCAGTTCTTC.

CDR3 DNA sequence: TGTGCCAGCAGTTCCACCACCGGGACATTTAACGGGGAGCTGTTTTTT. Protein product: CASSSTTGTFNGELFF. V and J are TRBV6-5 and TRBJ2-2; TRBD1 might be the D (6 bases). The CDR3 is made up of 16 amino acids. Germline V gives CDR1 MNHEY, CDR2 SVGAGI. V was pared by 4 bases and J by 7 bases, with 19 bases between.

The gene calls are TRBV7-2 and TRBJ2-5, with a possible D match to TRBD1 (5 bases). V lost 5 bases to trimming and J lost 5 bases, with 15 bases between them. The CDR3 extends over 14 amino acids. Germline V gene sequence: CDR1 SGHTA, CDR2 FQGNSA. In DNA, the CDR3 is TGTGCCAGCAGCCGAATTCAGGGCTGGGAGACCCAGTACTTC. Its protein is CASSRIQGWETQYF.

The V and J genes are TRBV7-9 and TRBJ1-1; D remains unclear. V was shortened by 5 bases and J by 0 bases, with 16 bases between the two germline ends. The CDR3 totals 16 residues. Germline CDR1 SEHNR, CDR2 FQNEAQ (reference sequence). CDR3 coding DNA: TGTGCCAGCAGCCCTGGACGTCGAATCATGAACACTGAAGCTTTCTTT. It translates to CASSPGRRIMNTEAFF.

The V gene is TRBV5-4, the J gene TRBJ2-2, with no clear D. The length of the CDR3 is 14 residues. Between the trimmed V and J ends, which lost 3 bases and 3 bases, there was a span of 9 bases. Germline V gene sequence: CDR1 SGHNT, CDR2 YYREEE (reference sequence). The CDR3 DNA reads as TGTGCCAGCAGCTGGAGTAGGGACACCGGGGAGCTGTTTTTT. Amino acid sequence: CASSWSRDTGELFF. Full variable domain (rest looked up from reference TRBV5-4 and TRBJ2-2): ETGVTQSPTHLIKTRGQQVTLRCSSQSGHNTVSWYQQALGQGPQFIFQYYREEENGRGNFPPRFSGLQFPNYSSELNVNALELDDSALYLCASSWSRDTGELFFGEGSRLTVL.

CDR3 coding DNA: TGTGCCAGCAGTGAGGTTTCTAACTATGGCTACACCTTC. Amino acids: CASSEVSNYGYTF. J is TRBJ1-2 and V is TRBV2; no clear D gene. CDR1 and CDR2 from the germline V gene are SNHLY and FYNNEI. The CDR3 sequence is 13 residues long. The germline V and J ends were trimmed by 3 bases and 0 bases, with 5 bases remaining between them. Filled out from reference TRBV2 and TRBJ1-2, the complete variable domain reads EPEVTQTPSHQVTQMGQEVILRCVPISNHLYFYWYRQILGQKVEFLVSFYNNEISEKSEIFDDQFSVERPDGSNFTLKIRSTKLEDSAMYFCASSEVSNYGYTFGSGTRLTVV.

This clone was counted once. The rearrangement joins TRBV5-5 to TRBJ2-7; the match to TRBD1 covers 10 bases. The ends lost 0 bases at V and 7 bases at J; junction bases unmatched: 10. The CDR3 is made up of 16 amino acids. From germline, CDR1 is SGHKS and CDR2 YYEKEE (reference sequence). CDR3 loop: CASSLGWGTGDREQYF. DNA for the CDR3: TGTGCCAGCAGCTTGGGGTGGGGGACAGGGGACCGGGAGCAGTACTTC.

In this sample, this clone turned up once. J is TRBJ2-5 and V is TRBV7-2, with unresolved D. Germline V gene sequence: CDR1 SGHTA, CDR2 FQGNSA. The CDR3 extends over 12 amino acids. Trimming pared 1 base from V and 5 bases from J, leaving 5 bases between. The CDR3: CASSLVHETQYF. CDR3 bases: TGTGCCAGCAGCTTAGTTCATGAGACCCAGTACTTC.

This chain joins TRBV10-2 and TRBJ2-1, with 7 bases fitting TRBD2. V shed 4 bases, J shed 1 base, and the junction held 4 bases outside the gene matches. Germline-derived CDR1 and CDR2 are WSHSY and SAAADI. The CDR3 runs to 15 residues. The CDR3 is CASSGGRPSYNEQFF. As DNA, the CDR3 is TGCGCCAGCAGTGGCGGGAGACCTTCCTACAATGAGCAGTTCTTC.

The chain links TRBV18 to TRBJ2-7; TRBD2 agrees at 7 bases. This CDR3 has 14 amino acids. V lost 3 bases and J lost 3; bases outside the gene matches: 5. Germline V gene data show CDR1 as KGHSH and CDR2 as LQKENI. The CDR3 coding sequence is TGTGCCAGCTCACCGACGGCGGGAGACTACGAGCAGTACTTC. It is translated as CASSPTAGDYEQYF.

The V gene is TRBV7-9, the J gene TRBJ2-1; 8 bases align to TRBD1. J lost 0 bases, V lost 5 bases, and 0 bases had no gene match. The germline CDR1 and CDR2 sequences are SEHNR and FQNEAQ (reference sequence). This CDR3 has 14 residues. The chain's CDR3 is CASSTGGSYNEQFF. CDR3 coding DNA: TGTGCCAGCAGCACAGGGGGCTCCTACAATGAGCAGTTCTTC. The complete variable domain, with remaining parts taken from reference TRBV7-9 and TRBJ2-1, reads DTGVSQNPRHKITKRGQNVTFRCDPISEHNRLYWYRQTLGQGPEFLTYFQNEAQLEKSRLLSDRFSAERPKGSFSTLEIQRTEQGDSAMYLCASSTGGSYNEQFFGPGTRLTVL.

The chain uses TRBV11-2 and TRBJ2-7, with TRBD1 matching over 7 bases. The V gene end was trimmed by 4 bases and the J gene end by 2 bases; junction bases not matched to a gene: 8. The CDR3 is made up of 15 amino acids. Germline V CDR1 and CDR2: SGHAT, FQNNGV. CDR3 sequence: CASSSNRDSTYEQYF. CDR3 bases: TGTGCCAGCAGCTCGAACCGGGACAGTACCTACGAGCAGTACTTC.

Note on this clone: This CDR3 is also generated by other DNA sequences in the sample. The V gene is TRBV7-2, the J gene TRBJ1-1; D is perhaps TRBD1 (5 bases). Germline assignment: CDR1 SGHTA and CDR2 FQGNSA. V shed 2 bases and J shed 1 base, with 5 bases lying between them. The CDR3 runs to 13 residues. For the CDR3, the DNA is TGTGCCAGCAGCTTAACAGGGAACACTGAAGCTTTCTTT. It encodes CASSLTGNTEAFF.

The genes are TRBV5-6 and TRBJ2-4; 9 bases map to TRBD2. Germline V CDR1 and CDR2: SGHDT, YYEEEE. This CDR3 is 15 amino acids long. V was clipped by 4 bases and J by 7 bases; unmatched bases: 9. CDR3: CASSPGGRAGNIQYF. The CDR3 bases are TGTGCCAGCAGCCCTGGCGGGAGGGCAGGTAACATTCAGTACTTC.

The chain carries TRBV7-2 and TRBJ2-3; no clear D gene. This CDR3 has 16 residues. Trimming removed 1 base at V and 4 bases at J, with 15 bases between. CDR1 is SGHTA and CDR2 is FQGNSA in the germline V gene. The CDR3 reads CASSLGPVEVPDTQYF. CDR3 nucleotides: TGTGCCAGCAGCTTAGGTCCGGTAGAGGTCCCAGATACGCAGTATTTT.

Remarks on this clone: In the same sample, other DNA sequences code for this CDR3. This sequence joins TRBV28 and TRBJ1-5, with a weak D call TRBD1 (6 bases). Germline V CDR1 and CDR2: MDHEN, SYDVKM. V lost 8 bases, J lost 4 bases, and 15 bases lay in between. This CDR3 is 14 amino acids long. The CDR3 loop reads CASRGGGSNQPQHF. In nucleotides, the CDR3 is TGTGCCAGCCGAGGGGGGGGCTCGAATCAGCCCCAGCATTTT.